This T cell receptor beta chain was sequenced in a study of blood T cell repertoires in COVID-19. Assay used: immunoSEQ multiplex PCR; TCRdb lists only in-frame clones, some missing. The table lists approximately 210,000 clones, 92% of them singletons, with under 1.5% in the top ten. This clone was found once. Material: peripheral blood. The sequence was obtained from a man aged 25-40 years with acute or convalescent COVID-19.

CDR3 bases: TGTGCCAGCACCAAGGACGAGAGGGTTGAAAAACTGTTTTTT. Its protein is CASTKDERVEKLFF. The chain joins TRBV28 to TRBJ1-4, with D hard to call. The germline gives CDR1 MDHEN, CDR2 SYDVKM. Trimming stripped 7 bases from V and 7 bases from J, with 16 bases between. The CDR3 length is 14 residues.